This TCR beta chain emerged from a study of T cell repertoires in cytomegalovirus infection. Overall study: HLA-B-restricted CMV epitopes that are well studied were used alongside recently identified HLA-C-restricted ones. Public TCR beta signatures indicated both CMV infection and matching HLA type.

Study-wide results and limits: Carriers of CMV and the relevant HLA type were discriminated by public TCR beta frequency. Ex vivo responses were dominated by HLA-C-restricted CMV-specific TCR beta clonotypes.

The CDR3 is made up of 16 amino acids. The V gene's germline CDR1 is SGHAT and CDR2 FQNNGV. J was trimmed by 0 bases and V by 6 bases; bases with no gene match: 7. This clonotype occurred a few times. As yet, its antigen is unknown. TCRdb reprocessed the reads via MiXCR and lists one record per CDR3 protein. The sample has tens of thousands of distinct CDR3 sequences; under 30% are singletons. Source: CD8+ T cells from cultured PBMCs, taken from culture after CMV antigen stimulation. The chain couples TRBV11-2 to TRBJ2-1; 8 bases match TRBD2. This receptor was identified in a human donor in good health (CMV status not recorded). Some clones in this sample may be carry-over from other donors' samples. The CDR3 region is CASSNTGTSSYNEQFF. The CDR3 DNA follows: TGTGCCAGCAGTAACACCGGGACTAGCTCCTACAATGAGCAGTTCTTC.